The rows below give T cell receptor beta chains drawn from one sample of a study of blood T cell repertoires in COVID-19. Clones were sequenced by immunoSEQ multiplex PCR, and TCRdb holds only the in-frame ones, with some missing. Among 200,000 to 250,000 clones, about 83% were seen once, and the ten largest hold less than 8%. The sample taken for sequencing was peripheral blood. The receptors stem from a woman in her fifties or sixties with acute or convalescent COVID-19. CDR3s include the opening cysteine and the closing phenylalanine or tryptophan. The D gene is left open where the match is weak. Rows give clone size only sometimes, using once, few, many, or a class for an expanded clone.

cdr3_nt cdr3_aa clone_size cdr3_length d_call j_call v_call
TGTGCCAGCAGTGAGGACAGGGGGTTAACCTACAATGAGCAGTTCTTC CASSEDRGLTYNEQFF . 16 TRBD1 TRBJ2-1 TRBV2
TGTGCCAGCAGTTTTACAGAAAAGGAGACCCAGTACTTC CASSFTEKETQYF . 13 . TRBJ2-5 TRBV12-3/TRBV12-4
TGTGCCAGCAGTGAGTTTGGGCACCGGAACACTGAAGCTTTCTTT CASSEFGHRNTEAFF . 15 . TRBJ1-1 TRBV6-1
TGTGCCAGCAGGCTAGGACAGACCTACGAGCAGTACTTC CASRLGQTYEQYF . 13 . TRBJ2-7 TRBV6-5
TGTGCCACCAGCAGAGATCGATGGGGGGACTATGGCTACACCTTC CATSRDRWGDYGYTF . 15 . TRBJ1-2 TRBV15
TGTGCCTGGAGTGTACAGGACAGTTGGTACTCACCCCTCCACTTT CAWSVQDSWYSPLHF . 15 . TRBJ1-6 TRBV30
TGTGCCAGCATGGCGGGGGTGATCTCCTACGAGCAGTACTTC CASMAGVISYEQYF once 14 TRBD2 TRBJ2-7 TRBV2
TGTGCCAGCAGCCACAGAGAATTGAGAGTAGAAGCTTTCTTT CASSHRELRVEAFF . 14 . TRBJ1-1 TRBV28
TGTGCCAGCAGCCCCAGGACTAGCGGGCCACAAGAGACCCAGTACTTC CASSPRTSGPQETQYF . 16 TRBD2 TRBJ2-5 TRBV7-9
TGTGCCAGCAGCCGCCCGGGACAGGGGCTCGGCTACACCTTC CASSRPGQGLGYTF few 14 TRBD1 TRBJ1-2 TRBV5-4
TGTGCCAGCAGCCAAGAGATAGCGGGGGGCTACACAGATACGCAGTATTTT CASSQEIAGGYTDTQYF . 17 TRBD2 TRBJ2-3 TRBV4-2
TGTGCCAGCAATGGACTAGCGGGAGATACGCAGTATTTT CASNGLAGDTQYF . 13 TRBD2 TRBJ2-3 TRBV2
TGCGCCAGCAGCTTGAGCACAGGGAGAGGCTACGAGCAGTACTTC CASSLSTGRGYEQYF . 15 . TRBJ2-7 TRBV5-1
TGTGCCAGCAGCCCGTGGTTAGGGACATTAGACGAGCAGTACTTC CASSPWLGTLDEQYF once 15 . TRBJ2-7 TRBV6-5
TGTGCCAGCAGCAGACCCGGGACAAACTATGGCTACACCTTC CASSRPGTNYGYTF . 14 . TRBJ1-2 TRBV5-6
TGTGCCAGCAGTCCCAGTGGAGTCCCTTTCGAGACCCAGTACTTC CASSPSGVPFETQYF . 15 . TRBJ2-5 TRBV25-1
TGCAGTGCTAGTTTAGCGGGGGCCCAAGAGACCCAGTACTTC CSASLAGAQETQYF once 14 TRBD2 TRBJ2-5 TRBV20-1
TGTGCCAGCAGTACAGGGGGGAGCTCTGGAAACACCATATATTTT CASSTGGSSGNTIYF . 15 TRBD1 TRBJ1-3 TRBV28
TGTGCCAGCAGCTTAGCAGTCAGCGGGGGCGAGCAGTACTTC CASSLAVSGGEQYF . 14 TRBD2 TRBJ2-7 TRBV7-2
TGTGCCAGCTCACCAACCGACAGGGGAGGGACCGAAGCTTTCTTT CASSPTDRGGTEAFF . 15 TRBD1 TRBJ1-1 TRBV18
TGTGCCAGCAGCCAATTGCGGGGGGGCCATGAGCAGTTCTTC CASSQLRGGHEQFF . 14 TRBD2 TRBJ2-1 TRBV4-2
TGTGCCAGCAGTGAAGGGCCTCACTCTGGAAACACCATATATTTT CASSEGPHSGNTIYF . 15 . TRBJ1-3 TRBV2
TGTGCCAGCAGAGCCGGGACAGGGGGTACCTACGAGCAGTACTTC CASRAGTGGTYEQYF . 15 TRBD1 TRBJ2-7 TRBV7-2
TGTGCCAGCAGTTTATCCCACAGGGGGAGCGAGCAGTACTTC CASSLSHRGSEQYF once 14 TRBD1 TRBJ2-7 TRBV27
TGTGCCAGCAGCCCGACCCGTGACAGGGTGCGAGCTACGCAGTATTTT CASSPTRDRVRATQYF . 16 TRBD1 TRBJ2-3 TRBV14
TGTGCCAGCAGTGAAGGGTTCGGCAGGGTCGAAATTGGCGGGAGGGGGAGAGAGACCCAGTACTTC CASSEGFGRVEIGGRGRETQYF . 22 TRBD2 TRBJ2-5 TRBV2
TGTGCCACCAGCAGAGCAGCGTATAGCAGAAACTACAATGAGCAGTTCTTC CATSRAAYSRNYNEQFF once 17 . TRBJ2-1 TRBV15
TGTGCCAGTAGTCTGGGCCAGGGGGCTCCAACCACTGAAGCTTTCTTT CASSLGQGAPTTEAFF . 16 TRBD1 TRBJ1-1 TRBV19
TGTGCCAGCAGTTATGCGACAGGGTCCTACGAGCAGTACTTC CASSYATGSYEQYF . 14 TRBD1 TRBJ2-7 TRBV28
TGTGCCACCAGCAGACAGGGGAACTACGAGCAGTACTTC CATSRQGNYEQYF . 13 . TRBJ2-7 TRBV15
TGTGCCAGCAGTCCCGGGGGGGTGGGGGAGCAGTACTTC CASSPGGVGEQYF . 13 TRBD2 TRBJ2-7 TRBV6-5
TGTGCTAGTGGTTTGGCAACCGGGACAACGAACACCGGGGAGCTGTTTTTT CASGLATGTTNTGELFF once 17 . TRBJ2-2 TRBV12-5
TGTGCCAGCAGGATGGAGCGCTCACCCCTCCACTTT CASRMERSPLHF . 12 . TRBJ1-6 TRBV6-5
TGTGCCAGCAGTCAACAGGGTCTCCACGAGCAGTACTTC CASSQQGLHEQYF . 13 . TRBJ2-7 TRBV2
TGTGCCAGCTCACCGACGGGAACCGCCTACGAGCAGTACTTC CASSPTGTAYEQYF . 14 . TRBJ2-7 TRBV18
TGTGCCAGCAGCTTAGTACGGAGTATCAATGAGCAGTTCTTC CASSLVRSINEQFF . 14 . TRBJ2-1 TRBV11-2
TGTGCCAGCAGCGAAACCGGGACACTAGCCAAAAACATTCAGTACTTC CASSETGTLAKNIQYF . 16 . TRBJ2-4 TRBV7-8
TGTGCCAGCTCCAAACTCAGGGATTACAACGAGCAGTACTTC CASSKLRDYNEQYF . 14 . TRBJ2-7 TRBV2
TGTGCCAGCAGTATCCAAACCTACAATGAGCAGTTCTTC CASSIQTYNEQFF . 13 . TRBJ2-1 TRBV6-6
TGTGCCAGCAGTTACGTCCGCAGATCGGGCTACACCTTC CASSYVRRSGYTF . 13 . TRBJ1-2 TRBV6-2/TRBV6-3
TGTGCCAGCAGCTTAGAGGCCGGGAGGGGCACCGGGGAGCTGTTTTTT CASSLEAGRGTGELFF . 16 TRBD2 TRBJ2-2 TRBV11-3
TGTGCCAGCAGCCACCCCGGACTTTTGAGCTCCTATAATTCACCCCTCCACTTT CASSHPGLLSSYNSPLHF . 18 . TRBJ1-6 TRBV3-1/TRBV3-2
TGTGCCAGCAGCTTATTCGGGACAGATACTCAGCCCCAGCATTTT CASSLFGTDTQPQHF . 15 TRBD1 TRBJ1-5 TRBV7-2
TGCGCCAGCAGCCAACAGCCGGGACAGCTGAACATTCAGTACTTC CASSQQPGQLNIQYF few 15 TRBD1 TRBJ2-4 TRBV5-1
TGTGCCAGCAGTTTATCCGGAACAGGGAAGTCACCCCTCCACTTT CASSLSGTGKSPLHF . 15 . TRBJ1-6 TRBV27
TGTGCCAGCAGCCTAGAGGGGGGAGGGGACACTGAAGCTTTCTTT CASSLEGGGDTEAFF . 15 . TRBJ1-1 TRBV7-2
TGTGCCAGCAGTGGGGCCAGGTACTCTGGAAACACCATATATTTT CASSGARYSGNTIYF few 15 . TRBJ1-3 TRBV25-1
TGTGCCAGCAGGCCGACAAGCTATAATTCACCCCTCCACTTT CASRPTSYNSPLHF . 14 . TRBJ1-6 TRBV28
TGTGCCAGTAGTGGGACAGGAGGAGGTCAGCCCCAGCATTTT CASSGTGGGQPQHF once 14 TRBD1 TRBJ1-5 TRBV19
TGTGCCAGCACTAGGACTAGCGTCGACACCGGGGAGCTGTTTTTT CASTRTSVDTGELFF . 15 TRBD2 TRBJ2-2 TRBV2
TGTGCCAGCAGCTTAGCCCAGGGGGAGGCTAACTATGGCTACACCTTC CASSLAQGEANYGYTF once 16 TRBD1 TRBJ1-2 TRBV7-6
TGCGCCAGCAGTCCGGGATCCGTCGAGCAGTACTTC CASSPGSVEQYF few 12 . TRBJ2-7 TRBV5-1
TGTGCCAGCGGGCAGGGCACAGATACGCAGTATTTT CASGQGTDTQYF . 12 . TRBJ2-3 TRBV2